The 7 T cell receptor beta chains in this list originate from one sample, sequenced in a study of shared clonotypes between healthy human individuals. CD8 cells regarded as naive lacked CD45RO, were positively chosen for CCR7, and omitted terminally differentiated effector memory CD45RA+ cells. TCRdb's copy holds only in-frame clones and misses some; the assay was immunoSEQ multiplex PCR. Seen here are roughly 570,000 clones, 98% observed once, and the top ten hold 0.3%. The source material was naive CD8+ T cells sorted from blood. These receptors were taken from a man aged 30 to 45 in good health.

This chain uses TRBV6-1 with TRBJ1-1; TRBD1 might be the D (5 bases). V dropped 3 bases and J dropped 2 bases, with 13 bases sitting between them. Germline V lookup: CDR1 MNHNS, CDR2 SASEGT. This CDR3 contains 15 residues. As DNA, the CDR3 is TGTGCCAGCAGTGATTTTTTCCAGGGAAACACTGAAGCTTTCTTT. Amino acids: CASSDFFQGNTEAFF.

This clone was recorded only once. CDR3 coding DNA: TGTGCCAGCAGTCTGGGACAGGGGTTCTACGAGCAGTACTTC. This sequence encodes CASSLGQGFYEQYF. The chain combines TRBV27 with TRBJ2-7, with TRBD1 matching over 10 bases. Germline-derived CDR1 and CDR2 are MNHEY and SMNVEV (reference sequence). V gave up 5 bases and J gave up 3 bases; unmatched junction bases: 4. The CDR3 sequence is 14 residues long.

This chain connects TRBV7-8 to TRBJ2-2; 8 positions match TRBD2. The junction had 6 bases not matched to a gene; V was cut back by 5 bases and J by 4 bases. The CDR3 runs 15 residues. In germline, CDR1 is SGHVS, CDR2 FQNEAQ. CDR3 nucleotides: TGTGCCAGCAGCCCCTGGACTAGCAGCACCGGGGAGCTGTTTTTT. This gives the protein CASSPWTSSTGELFF.

V gene TRBV5-5 combines with J gene TRBJ2-7; TRBD1 aligns across 7 bases. The germline V gene has CDR1 SGHKS and CDR2 YYEKEE (reference sequence). V gave up 0 bases and J gave up 4 bases; unmatched junction bases: 13. The CDR3 has 17 amino acids. CDR3 nucleotides: TGTGCCAGCAGCTTGGACCCACTCGGACAGGTGGTATACGAGCAGTACTTC. Encoded protein: CASSLDPLGQVVYEQYF.

The J gene is TRBJ2-5, the V gene TRBV18; possible D gene TRBD2, 6 bases. The CDR3 loop spans 14 amino acids. Trimming stripped 0 bases from V and 1 base from J, with 6 bases between. Germline V gives CDR1 KGHSH, CDR2 LQKENI. The CDR3: CASSPPEGQETQYF. The CDR3 DNA follows: TGTGCCAGCTCACCACCGGAGGGCCAAGAGACCCAGTACTTC.

This chain joins TRBV7-8 and TRBJ2-5, with a weak D call TRBD2 (5 bases). The CDR3 consists of 15 residues. Germline CDR1 reads SGHVS; CDR2 reads FQNEAQ. V shed 0 bases and J shed 1 base, with 9 bases lying between them. DNA for the CDR3: TGTGCCAGCAGCTTAGCTCCGGGATTCCAAGAGACCCAGTACTTC. Its translation: CASSLAPGFQETQYF.

CDR3 loop: CASSLSFGGRARTSYNEQFF. DNA for the CDR3: TGTGCCAGCAGCTTAAGTTTCGGCGGGAGGGCCAGAACCTCCTACAATGAGCAGTTCTTC. This chain links TRBV5-4 with TRBJ2-1; 9 nucleotides match TRBD2. V dropped 2 bases and J dropped 0; count of bases not matched to a gene: 15. CDR1 is SGHNT and CDR2 is YYREEE in the germline V gene (reference sequence). The CDR3 consists of 20 residues.